The clone carrying this TCR beta chain was seen a handful of times. The antigen remains undetermined. The read is 3 residues too short to cover the CDR3 end, so that end is filled in from the germline J gene. These data belong to a study of T cell clonality in common variable immunodeficiency. Trimming took 6 bases from V and 3 from J; bases not matched to a gene: 8. This CDR3 is built from 16 residues. The germline gives CDR1 SNHLY, CDR2 FYNNEI. Points from the study as a whole: Reportedly, TCR beta sequences from common variable immunodeficiency showed fewer deletions and N-nucleotide insertions.

Profiling relied on immunoSEQ multiplex PCR, and the TCRdb table lists in-frame clones only, not all of them. There are around 42,000 clones in the sample, none observed a single time. The chain carries TRBV2 and TRBJ1-5; TRBD1 aligns across 10 bases. Material for sequencing was peripheral blood mononuclear cells. This receptor was identified in a human donor with common variable immunodeficiency. The CDR3 DNA, read in part, is TGTGCCAGCAGCGCCATCGGACAGGGGGACAATCAGCCC. Amino acid sequence: CASSAIGQGDNQP. The complete CDR3 protein is CASSAIGQGDNQPQHF.